The 13 T cell receptor beta chains in this list originate from one sample, sequenced in a study of blood T cell repertoires in COVID-19. The protocol was immunoSEQ multiplex PCR, while the TCRdb copy is restricted to in-frame clones and leaves out a portion. Of about 5,000 clones detected, around 73% appear once; the ten largest clones hold around 33%. Specimen: peripheral blood. Receptors were obtained from a human donor in a cohort sampled during active COVID-19.

This clone was detected only a few times. This chain uses TRBV11-2 with TRBJ1-6; D is undetermined. The CDR3 is 16 amino acids. CDR1 is SGHAT and CDR2 is FQNNGV in the germline V gene. The germline V and J ends were trimmed by 5 bases and 0 bases, with 11 bases remaining between them. The DNA of the CDR3 is TGTGCCAGCAGCGTAGTGCTTAGCTCCTATAATTCACCCCTCCACTTT. This encodes CASSVVLSSYNSPLHF. Looking up the rest from reference TRBV11-2 and TRBJ1-6 gives the full variable domain: EAGVAQSPRYKIIEKRQSVAFWCNPISGHATLYWYQQILGQGPKLLIQFQNNGVVDDSQLPKDRFSAERLKGVDSTLKIQPAKLEDSAVYLCASSVVLSSYNSPLHFGNGTRLTVT.

The V and J genes are TRBV11-3 and TRBJ2-1, with 8 positions matching TRBD2. V lost 4 bases and J lost 12; bases outside the gene matches: 2. Germline V gene sequence: CDR1 SGHNT, CDR2 YENEEA. The CDR3 has 11 residues. Here the CDR3 reads CASSSGGGQFF. In nucleotides, the CDR3 is TGTGCCAGCAGCTCCGGGGGGGGGCAGTTCTTC.

This clone came up a few times. The chain links TRBV6-2 or TRBV6-3 to TRBJ2-6; the D is unclear. The CDR3 is 15 residues long. V shed 4 bases and J shed 2 bases, with 9 bases lying between them. Germline CDR1 and CDR2: MNHEY and SVGEGT. The CDR3 DNA sequence: TGTGCCAGCAGTTCCCCATCAACTGGGGCCAACGTCCTGACTTTC. Its translation is CASSSPSTGANVLTF.

The chain carries TRBV11-3 and TRBJ2-1, with D tentatively TRBD2 (5 bases). Germline V gene lookup returns CDR1 SGHNT and CDR2 YENEEA. This CDR3 is 13 amino acids long. V was cut by 3 bases and J by 6 bases, with 9 bases left in between. The CDR3 coding sequence is TGTGCCAGCAGCTTCGGGGTAACCAATGAGCAGTTCTTC. Its translation: CASSFGVTNEQFF.

This sequence joins TRBV7-3 and TRBJ2-5; D might be TRBD2 (6 bases). This CDR3 is 15 amino acids long. V was pared by 0 bases and J by 3 bases, with 11 bases between. The germline V gene encodes CDR1 SGHTA and CDR2 FQGTGA. The CDR3 protein is CASSLTGGAKETQYF. CDR3 bases: TGTGCCAGCAGCTTAACGGGGGGTGCAAAAGAGACCCAGTACTTC.

This clone was counted a single time. V and J are TRBV7-6 and TRBJ2-7; TRBD1 matches at 9 bases. The junction had 8 bases not matched to a gene; V was cut back by 5 bases and J by 3 bases. Germline V gene lookup returns CDR1 SGHVS and CDR2 FNYEAQ. The CDR3 has 15 residues. The CDR3 loop reads CASSPGTGKIYEQYF. The CDR3 nucleotides read TGTGCCAGCAGCCCCGGGACAGGGAAGATCTACGAGCAGTACTTC.

V usage is TRBV6-5 and J usage is TRBJ1-1; 7 nucleotides align to TRBD1. The germline gives CDR1 MNHEY, CDR2 SVGAGI. V was pared by 5 bases and J by 6 bases, with 9 bases of the junction left unmatched. The CDR3 spans 14 residues. The CDR3 loop reads CASSRDSRTAEAFF. DNA for the CDR3: TGTGCCAGCAGTAGGGACAGCCGAACGGCTGAAGCTTTCTTT.

The J gene is TRBJ2-7, the V gene TRBV27, with a possible D match to TRBD2 (6 bases). Trimming pared 4 bases from V and 4 bases from J, leaving 11 bases between. This CDR3 region has 13 residues. Germline V gene lookup returns CDR1 MNHEY and CDR2 SMNVEV (reference sequence). The CDR3: CASSSGGWYEQYF. CDR3 sequence (DNA): TGTGCCAGCAGTTCCGGAGGGTGGTACGAGCAGTACTTC.

The rearrangement links TRBV18 to TRBJ2-1, with TRBD2 matching 10 bases. J lost 4 bases, V lost 3 bases, and 9 bases had no gene match. This CDR3 region has 17 residues. CDR1 is KGHSH and CDR2 is LQKENI in the germline V gene. CDR3 residues: CASSPPSGGSLYNEQFF. The CDR3 coding sequence is TGTGCCAGCTCACCCCCTAGCGGGGGTTCGTTGTACAATGAGCAGTTCTTC.

V and J are TRBV6-5 and TRBJ2-7; D not resolved. The CDR3 is made up of 15 amino acids. Trimming removed 4 bases from V and 0 bases from J, with 13 bases in between. The germline gives CDR1 MNHEY, CDR2 SVGAGI. In DNA, the CDR3 is TGTGCCAGCAGTTCCCCGCAGGTTAGCTCCTACGAGCAGTACTTC. Translation gives CASSSPQVSSYEQYF.

V and J are TRBV2 and TRBJ1-6, with no clear D. The CDR3 is 15 residues long. V lost 2 bases to trimming and J lost 10 bases, with 15 bases between them. Germline loops: CDR1 SNHLY, CDR2 FYNNEI. CDR3 sequence (DNA): TGTGCCAGCAGTGAACTCGGGTCGAACTCCTCACCCCTCCACTTT. Amino acids: CASSELGSNSSPLHF.

J is TRBJ2-3 and V is TRBV6-5; D is possibly TRBD2 (6 bases). Between the trimmed V and J ends, which lost 6 bases and 4 bases, there was a span of 11 bases. The CDR3 length is 13 residues. Germline V gene data show CDR1 as MNHEY and CDR2 as SVGAGI. In DNA form, the CDR3 reads TGTGCCAGCAGGAGGATAGCGGCAGATACGCAGTATTTT. Its protein is CASRRIAADTQYF.

The genes are TRBV7-2 and TRBJ2-7; D is ambiguous. The germline gives CDR1 SGHTA, CDR2 FQGNSA. V shed 6 bases and J shed 2 bases, with 8 bases lying between them. CDR3 length equals 12 residues. CDR3 in DNA: TGTGCCAGCAGTTTAACACCCTACGAGCAGTACTTC. This encodes CASSLTPYEQYF.